The entry below describes one T cell receptor (beta chain). Its antigen is unknown. TCRdb names NextSeq 550 as the instrument used. The Human TCR Profiling Kit (MiLaboratory) was used to make UMI-labeled 5' RACE TRB cDNA libraries. cDNA synthesis used the entire amount of extracted RNA, and PCR amplification then used the entire amount of cDNA produced. Libraries were prepared in parallel with an identical number of PCR cycles. Turning to the authors' computational methods: With a requirement of at least two reads per UMI, MIGEC and MiXCR extracted about 48,000 +/- 9,800 unique UMI-labeled TRB cDNA molecules per library. An average of around 40,000 +/- 10,000 functional in-frame TRB CDR3 nucleotide clonotypes without stop codons was found per library. After downsampling to 5000 UMI-labeled TRB molecules per sample, diversity metrics such as normalized Shannon-Wiener and Chao1 were calculated in VDJtools. For the central five CDR3 residues, VDJtools calculated physicochemical properties weighted by clonotype size, namely interaction energy, strength, volume and Kidera factor 4. The reads were reprocessed in TCRdb, with one entry per CDR3 protein sequence and no accompanying DNA. The V and J calls reflect TCRdb's pipeline rather than the authors' work. The record for this sample contains about 9,100 distinct CDR3 sequences. Of the sample, over 0.8% falls within the top ten clones.

The sample originates from a study of CXCR3-negative and CXCR3-positive naive CD8 T cells (dated by TCRdb to about 2019). Broadly, across the study: In total, about 135 million TRB reads were obtained, which works out to roughly 1.5 +/- 0.3 million reads per library. Data from 11 donors, pooled across two independent experiments, went into the diversity and physicochemical repertoire analyses. Naive subsets from five or six donors and memory cells from 3 donors were included in the TRBV-TRBJ cluster analysis. The research as a whole found: Freshly isolated PBMCs were used for most assays because CXCR3 expression went down partially after cryopreservation. Because surface CD5, which is linked to self-reactivity in mice, was comparable between the naive subsets, TCR interaction strength was also inferred from TRB CDR3 physicochemical properties. Naive CXCR3-negative and CXCR3-positive cells from the same donor showed similar TRBV-TRBJ usage, whereas memory cells showed distinct patterns. Both naive subsets had comparably high repertoire diversity, while memory CD8+ T cells had much lower repertoire diversity. TRB CDR3s from CXCR3-positive naive cells showed higher hydrophobicity (lower Kidera factor 4), lower energy, and higher strength and volume indices than CXCR3-negative naive cells.

For every CD8+ T cell subset, approximately 330,000 cells were flow-sorted straight into RLT lysis buffer, and each subset was sorted in triplicate. To keep memory contaminants out, a stringent definition of naive CD8+ T cells was applied: CD45RO-CCR7+CD27+CD95-. Peripheral blood mononuclear cells were isolated from buffy coats using standard density gradient centrifugation. A FACSAria III was used to flow-sort naive CXCR3-negative and CXCR3-positive CD8+ T cells. An RNeasy Mini Kit was used to extract total RNA from the sorted cells. The CDR3 runs 16 residues from the cysteine to the phenylalanine. The entry carries no DNA sequence. The CDR1 and CDR2 encoded by the germline V gene are SQVTM and ANQGSEA.

The sequenced sample was naive CXCR3- CD8+ T cells from blood. The cell subset or site label, read with the paper, signifies: CD45RO-CCR7+CD27+CD95- naive CD8+ T cells lacking CXCR3 (TNR3-). This chain joins TRBV29-1 to TRBJ2-1. The clonotype originates from a human donor in good health. Some clones in this sample may be carry-over from other donors' samples. The CDR3 reads as follows: CSVEGPSEFSYNEQFF.